The rows below give T cell receptor beta chains drawn from one sample of a study of human T cells and chemical hapten exposure. TCRdb processed the RACE reads anew with MiXCR; each CDR3 protein has one entry. This table holds 40,000 or so distinct CDR3 sequences, around a tenth found once. The sequencing used whole blood, collected in connection with sensitization to the hapten diphenylcyclopropenone (DPC). Receptors originate from a woman under 40 with alopecia areata. Some clones in this sample may be carry-over from other donors' samples. The CDR3 runs from the conserved cysteine through the conserved F or W. A D gene is named only where the DNA matches it firmly. The size field is filled for only some rows; it gives once, few, many or a size class.

>few|TRBJ1-2|TRBD1|TRBV5-6
TGTGCCAGCAGCAGGACAGGGAGGGCGACTTTATATGGCTACACCTTC
CASSRTGRATLYGYTF
>few|TRBJ2-7|TRBD1|TRBV7-3
TGTGCCAGCAGCCTTGGACAGGGAGGCGAGCAGTACTTC
CASSLGQGGEQYF
>few|TRBJ1-3|NA|TRBV25-1
TGTGCCAGCAGTGATCCCTCTGGAAACACCATATATTTT
CASSDPSGNTIYF
>few|TRBJ1-1|NA|TRBV28
TGTGCCAGCAGTTTATCAGGGGTATCTGAAGCTTTCTTT
CASSLSGVSEAFF
>many|TRBJ2-7|NA|TRBV6-1
TGTGCCAGCAGTGCTAGGGGGGACTACGAGCAGTACTTC
CASSARGDYEQYF
>NA|TRBJ2-5|NA|TRBV11-2
TGTGCCAGCAGCTTAGCGCGGGATCAAGAGACCCAGTACTTC
CASSLARDQETQYF
>many|TRBJ2-3|NA|TRBV5-1
TGCGCCAGCAGGCCGCTCGGAGGCCCCTCGGCGGACACAGATACGCAGTATTTT
CASRPLGGPSADTDTQYF
>many|TRBJ1-2|NA|TRBV7-9
TGTGCCAGCAGCCGAGAAAATCAGGGTCTGGGATATGGCTACACCTTC
CASSRENQGLGYGYTF
>NA|TRBJ2-2|TRBD2|TRBV13
TGTGCCAGCAGCCTCGGACTAGCGGGGCCGGGGACCGGGGAGCTGTTTTTT
CASSLGLAGPGTGELFF
>many|TRBJ2-1|TRBD1|TRBV19
TGTGCCAGTAGTATTGGACAGGGGGGATACAATGAGCAGTTCTTC
CASSIGQGGYNEQFF
>many|TRBJ2-1|TRBD2|TRBV7-3
TGTGCCAGCAGCCCAAACCATAGCGGGGGGCCCGGCAATGAGCAGTTCTTC
CASSPNHSGGPGNEQFF
>few|TRBJ2-3|NA|TRBV6-2/TRBV6-3
TGTGCCAGCAGTTACAGGACTCTATTAGGAGATACGCAGTATTTT
CASSYRTLLGDTQYF
>NA|TRBJ2-7|NA|TRBV2
TGTGCCAGCGGGGGGGCCGGAGAGCAGTACTTC
CASGGAGEQYF
>few|TRBJ2-3|TRBD2|TRBV7-3
TGTGCCAGCAGCATCGGCACTAGCGCCACAGATACGCAGTATTTT
CASSIGTSATDTQYF
>many|TRBJ2-7|TRBD1|TRBV20-1
TGCAGTGCTAGAGATTCCCATCTGACAGGGGCCTACGAGCAGTACTTC
CSARDSHLTGAYEQYF
>many|TRBJ2-7|TRBD1|TRBV12-3/TRBV12-4
TGTGCCAGCAGTGATGGACAGGGGGCCCCCTACGAGCAGTACTTC
CASSDGQGAPYEQYF
>NA|TRBJ2-7|NA|TRBV29-1
TGCAGCGTTGCCTTGGGGTACGAGCAGTACTTC
CSVALGYEQYF
>few|TRBJ2-1|NA|TRBV29-1
TGCAGCCCTGACACTGGAAGCTCCTACAATGAGCAGTTCTTC
CSPDTGSSYNEQFF
>NA|TRBJ1-5|TRBD1|TRBV6-1
TGTGCCAGCAGTGGACAGGGACTTCTTAGCAATCAGCCCCAGCATTTT
CASSGQGLLSNQPQHF
>many|TRBJ2-5|NA|TRBV18
TGTGCCAGCTCACCACCTTCACTACAAGAGACCCAGTACTTC
CASSPPSLQETQYF
>few|TRBJ2-1|TRBD2|TRBV24-1
TGTGCCACCAGTGACCCCACTAGCGGGGGGGCTAGGTACAATGAGCAGTTCTTC
CATSDPTSGGARYNEQFF
>many|TRBJ1-2|NA|TRBV19
TGTGCCAGTAGCCTCATGGGGGGAGCCTATGGCTACACCTTC
CASSLMGGAYGYTF
>few|TRBJ2-3|NA|TRBV25-1
TGTGCCAGCAGTGAACCCCCGGGACGCACAGATACGCAGTATTTT
CASSEPPGRTDTQYF
>NA|TRBJ1-2|NA|TRBV2
TGTGCCAGCAGTGATGGGAACAGCTTGGGGGGCTACACCTTC
CASSDGNSLGGYTF
>few|TRBJ2-1|NA|TRBV5-1
TGCGCCAGCAGCTTGACGGGGGCGAGCTCCTACAATGAGCAGTTCTTC
CASSLTGASSYNEQFF
>few|TRBJ1-2|NA|TRBV6-1
TGTGCCAGCAGTGATCCCCCGAATGGCTACACCTTC
CASSDPPNGYTF
>many|TRBJ2-2|NA|TRBV9
TGTGCCAGCAGCTGGGACAACCCGGGGGAGCTGTTTTTT
CASSWDNPGELFF
>NA|TRBJ2-7|NA|TRBV7-2
TGTGCCAGCAGCCCCCGGGCCTCAACTTCCCCAAACGGGCAGTACTTC
CASSPRASTSPNGQYF